These 10 T cell receptor beta chains came from one sample sequenced in a study. TCRdb reanalysed the 5' RACE reads using MiXCR and keeps one entry per CDR3 protein. The sample lists tens of thousands of distinct CDR3 sequences, less than 30% seen once, with around 3.5% in the top ten. Input material: memory CD4+ T cells sorted from a lymph node. Noted subset: memory CD4+ T cells, CD4+CD45RO+CD25-. These receptors were taken from a female donor with breast cancer.

The rearrangement joins TRBV20-1 to TRBJ2-1; 14 bases are a match to TRBD2. The CDR3 is made up of 18 amino acids. Germline CDR1 and CDR2: DFQATT and SNEGSKA (reference sequence). Trimming at V came to 3 bases and at J to 6 bases, leaving 13 bases not matched to a gene. The CDR3: CSARIPGLAGAGLNEQFF. The CDR3, as DNA: TGCAGTGCTAGGATTCCGGGACTAGCGGGAGCGGGCCTCAATGAGCAGTTCTTC.

This clonotype appeared many times. This sequence joins TRBV12-3 or TRBV12-4 and TRBJ2-3; TRBD2 aligns across 8 bases. Trimming cost V 5 bases and J 0 bases; bases outside gene matches: 1. This CDR3 is built from 14 residues. The chain's CDR3 is CASSSGSSTDTQYF. Written as DNA, the CDR3 is TGTGCCAGCAGTAGCGGGAGTAGCACAGATACGCAGTATTTT.

This clonotype has only a few counts. The rearrangement joins TRBV20-1 to TRBJ1-6, with 7 nucleotides matching TRBD1. Germline V lookup: CDR1 DFQATT, CDR2 SNEGSKA (reference sequence). The CDR3 spans 15 residues. The V gene end was trimmed by 3 bases and the J gene end by 7 bases; junction bases not matched to a gene: 9. The CDR3 sequence is CSASTPRDRNSPLHF. The CDR3 nucleotides are TGCAGTGCTAGTACTCCCCGGGACAGAAATTCACCCCTCCACTTT.

The V and J genes are TRBV5-1 and TRBJ1-4; TRBD1 agrees at 9 bases. Losses at the gene ends were 3 bases for V and 3 bases for J; bases not matched to a gene: 9. This CDR3 is built from 17 residues. Germline CDR1 SGHRS, CDR2 YFSETQ. CDR3 amino acids: CASSSRPQGAANEKLFF. The CDR3 DNA follows: TGCGCCAGCAGCTCCAGGCCACAGGGGGCAGCTAATGAAAAACTGTTTTTT. Filled out from reference TRBV5-1 and TRBJ1-4, the complete variable domain reads KAGVTQTPRYLIKTRGQQVTLSCSPISGHRSVSWYQQTPGQGLQFLFEYFSETQRNKGNFPGRFSGRQFSNSRSEMNVSTLELGDSALYLCASSSRPQGAANEKLFFGSGTQLSVL.

In this sample, this clonotype turned up many times. This chain joins TRBV4-1 and TRBJ2-1; D gene uncertain. Germline values: CDR1 MGHRA, CDR2 YSYEKL. The CDR3 covers 12 residues. The ends were cut back, 4 bases at V and 7 bases at J, with 8 bases in the middle. The CDR3 sequence: CASSPLGNEQFF. For the CDR3, the DNA is TGCGCCAGCAGCCCGCTGGGGAATGAGCAGTTCTTC.

This clonotype was observed a handful of times. The chain employs TRBV12-3 or TRBV12-4 and TRBJ2-7, with TRBD2 identical over 11 bases. V shed 6 bases and J 0 bases; nucleotides not matched to a gene: 10. This CDR3 has 17 amino acids. The CDR3 is CASSWGLADVSSYEQYF. CDR3 DNA sequence: TGTGCCAGCAGCTGGGGACTAGCGGATGTAAGCTCCTACGAGCAGTACTTC.

This clonotype was picked up a small number of times. The rearrangement joins TRBV20-1 to TRBJ2-1; D uncertain. The ends were cut back, 0 bases at V and 1 base at J, with 10 bases in the middle. CDR3 length equals 15 residues. CDR1 and CDR2 from the germline V gene are DFQATT and SNEGSKA (reference sequence). Here the CDR3 DNA reads TGCAGTGCTAGAGATTACCCCGAATCCTACAATGAGCAGTTCTTC. It specifies CSARDYPESYNEQFF.

This clonotype was seen at least ten times. This chain connects TRBV7-3 to TRBJ2-1; perhaps TRBD2 as D (7 bases). CDR1 is SGHTA and CDR2 is FQGTGA in the germline V gene. This CDR3 has 12 amino acids. Trimming pared 5 bases from V and 10 bases from J, leaving 12 bases between. CDR3 amino acids: CASSPGGPEQFF. For the CDR3, the DNA is TGTGCCAGCAGCCCCGGGGGGCCGGAGCAGTTCTTC.

This clonotype was counted once. This chain connects TRBV29-1 to TRBJ2-1; weak D call: TRBD2 (5 bases). Per germline, CDR1 SQVTM and CDR2 ANQGSEA. The CDR3 spans 15 residues. V lost 0 bases and J lost 3, with 12 bases in between. The CDR3 is CSVEDGLTDYNEQFF. CDR3 nucleotides: TGCAGCGTTGAAGATGGACTGACGGACTACAATGAGCAGTTCTTC.

This clonotype was observed a few times. The rearrangement joins TRBV7-9 to TRBJ1-1; a weak D match, TRBD1 (5 bases). The germline CDR1 and CDR2 sequences are SEHNR and FQNEAQ (reference sequence). The CDR3 length is 16 residues. Trimming left V 1 base short and J 1 base short, with 13 bases between. CDR3 DNA: TGTGCCAGCAGCTTAGAGGGGTTCAGTCCGAACACTGAAGCTTTCTTT. The encoded protein is CASSLEGFSPNTEAFF.